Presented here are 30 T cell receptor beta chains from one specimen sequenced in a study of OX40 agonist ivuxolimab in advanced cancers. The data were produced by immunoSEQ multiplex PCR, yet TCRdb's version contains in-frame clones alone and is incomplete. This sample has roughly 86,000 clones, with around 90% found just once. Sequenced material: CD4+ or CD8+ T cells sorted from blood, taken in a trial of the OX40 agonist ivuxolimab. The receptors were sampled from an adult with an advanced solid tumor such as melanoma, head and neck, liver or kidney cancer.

The CDR3 loop reads CASSLEGTGRTYEQYF. CDR3 DNA sequence: TGTGCCAGCAGCTTGGAAGGGACAGGGAGAACCTACGAGCAGTACTTC. The chain employs TRBV5-5 and TRBJ2-7; 9 bases line up with TRBD1. The trim removed 0 bases at V and 2 bases at J, leaving 6 bases unmatched. CDR3 length: 16 amino acids. CDR1 SGHKS and CDR2 YYEKEE come from the germline V gene (reference sequence).

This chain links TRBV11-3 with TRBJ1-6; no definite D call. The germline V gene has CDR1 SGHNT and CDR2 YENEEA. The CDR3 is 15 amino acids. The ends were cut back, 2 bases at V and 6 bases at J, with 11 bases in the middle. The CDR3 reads CASSLSGFGNSPLHF. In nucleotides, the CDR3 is TGTGCCAGCAGCTTATCGGGTTTCGGTAATTCACCCCTCCACTTT. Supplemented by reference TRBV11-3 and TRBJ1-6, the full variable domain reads EAGVVQSPRYKIIEKKQPVAFWCNPISGHNTLYWYLQNLGQGPELLIRYENEEAVDDSQLPKDRFSAERLKGVDSTLKIQPAELGDSAVYLCASSLSGFGNSPLHFGNGTRLTVT.

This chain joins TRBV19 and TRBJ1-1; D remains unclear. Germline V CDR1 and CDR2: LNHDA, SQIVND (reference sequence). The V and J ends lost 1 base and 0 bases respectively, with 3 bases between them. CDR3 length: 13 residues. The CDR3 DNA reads TGTGCCAGTAGTATAGCCTTGAACACTGAAGCTTTCTTT. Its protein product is CASSIALNTEAFF. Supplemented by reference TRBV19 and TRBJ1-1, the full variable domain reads DGGITQSPKYLFRKEGQNVTLSCEQNLNHDAMYWYRQDPGQGLRLIYYSQIVNDFQKGDIAEGYSVSREKKESFPLTVTSAQKNPTAFYLCASSIALNTEAFFGQGTRLTVV.

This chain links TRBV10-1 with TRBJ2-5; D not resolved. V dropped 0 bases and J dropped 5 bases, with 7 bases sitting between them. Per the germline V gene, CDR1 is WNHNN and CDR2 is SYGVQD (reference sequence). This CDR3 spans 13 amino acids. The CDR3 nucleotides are TGCGCCAGCAGTGAGTCGTACGGGGAGACCCAGTACTTC. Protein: CASSESYGETQYF.

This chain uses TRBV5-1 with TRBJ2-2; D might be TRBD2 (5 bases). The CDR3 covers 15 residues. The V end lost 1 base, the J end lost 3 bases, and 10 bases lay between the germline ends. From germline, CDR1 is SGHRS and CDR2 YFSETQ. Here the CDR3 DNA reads TGCGCCAGCAGCTTGACGGGGTCGGACACCGGGGAGCTGTTTTTT. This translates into CASSLTGSDTGELFF.

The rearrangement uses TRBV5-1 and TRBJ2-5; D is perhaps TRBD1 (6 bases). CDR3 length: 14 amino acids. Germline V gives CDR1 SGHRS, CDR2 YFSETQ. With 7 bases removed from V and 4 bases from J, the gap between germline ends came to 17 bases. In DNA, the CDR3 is TGCGCCAGCCAATCCGGCAGGGGATCAGAGACCCAGTACTTC. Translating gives CASQSGRGSETQYF. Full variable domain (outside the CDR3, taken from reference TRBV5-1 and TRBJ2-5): KAGVTQTPRYLIKTRGQQVTLSCSPISGHRSVSWYQQTPGQGLQFLFEYFSETQRNKGNFPGRFSGRQFSNSRSEMNVSTLELGDSALYLCASQSGRGSETQYFGPGTRLLVL.

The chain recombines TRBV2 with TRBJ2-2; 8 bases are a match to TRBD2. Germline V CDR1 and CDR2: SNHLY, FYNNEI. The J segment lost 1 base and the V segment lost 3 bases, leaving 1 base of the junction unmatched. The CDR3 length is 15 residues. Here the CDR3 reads CASSESGRNTGELFF. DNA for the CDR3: TGTGCCAGCAGTGAGAGCGGGAGGAACACCGGGGAGCTGTTTTTT.

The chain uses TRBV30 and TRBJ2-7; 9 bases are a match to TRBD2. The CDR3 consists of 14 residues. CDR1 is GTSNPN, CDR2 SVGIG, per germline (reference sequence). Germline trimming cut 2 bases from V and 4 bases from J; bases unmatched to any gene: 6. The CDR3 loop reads CAWSSLAGRYEQYF. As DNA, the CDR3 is TGTGCCTGGAGTAGCCTAGCGGGACGGTACGAGCAGTACTTC.

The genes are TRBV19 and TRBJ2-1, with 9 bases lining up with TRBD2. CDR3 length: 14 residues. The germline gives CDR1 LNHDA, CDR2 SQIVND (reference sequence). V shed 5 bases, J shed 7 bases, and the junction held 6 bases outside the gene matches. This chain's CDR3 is CASSLAGLGNEQFF. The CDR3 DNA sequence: TGTGCCAGTAGTCTAGCGGGACTTGGAAATGAGCAGTTCTTC.

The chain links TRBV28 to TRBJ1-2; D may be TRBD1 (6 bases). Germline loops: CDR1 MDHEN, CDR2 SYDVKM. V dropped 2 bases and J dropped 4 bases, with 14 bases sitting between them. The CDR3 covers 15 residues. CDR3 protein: CASSLAQGTTYGYTF. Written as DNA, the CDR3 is TGTGCCAGCAGTTTAGCACAGGGAACCACCTATGGCTACACCTTC.

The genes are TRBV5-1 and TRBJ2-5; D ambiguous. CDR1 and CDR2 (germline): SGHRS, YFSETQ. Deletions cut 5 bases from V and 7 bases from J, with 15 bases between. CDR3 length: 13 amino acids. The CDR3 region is CASRPEALATQYF. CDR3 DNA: TGCGCCAGCAGACCCGAGGCCCTCGCGACCCAGTACTTC.

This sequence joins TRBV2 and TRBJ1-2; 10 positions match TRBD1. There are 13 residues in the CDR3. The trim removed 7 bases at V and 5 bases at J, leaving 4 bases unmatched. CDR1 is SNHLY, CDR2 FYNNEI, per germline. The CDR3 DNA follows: TGTGCCAGCATAAGACAGGGGGCGTATGGCTACACCTTC. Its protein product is CASIRQGAYGYTF. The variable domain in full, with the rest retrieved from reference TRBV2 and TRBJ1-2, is EPEVTQTPSHQVTQMGQEVILRCVPISNHLYFYWYRQILGQKVEFLVSFYNNEISEKSEIFDDQFSVERPDGSNFTLKIRSTKLEDSAMYFCASIRQGAYGYTFGSGTRLTVV.

CDR3 sequence: CASSLQNGEQFF. The CDR3 bases are TGTGCCAGTTCCCTCCAGAATGGTGAGCAGTTCTTC. J is TRBJ2-1 and V is TRBV28; no firm D call. Trimming took off 9 bases at V and 9 bases at J, with 15 bases between the two ends. Germline CDR1 reads MDHEN; CDR2 reads SYDVKM. The CDR3 is 12 amino acids.

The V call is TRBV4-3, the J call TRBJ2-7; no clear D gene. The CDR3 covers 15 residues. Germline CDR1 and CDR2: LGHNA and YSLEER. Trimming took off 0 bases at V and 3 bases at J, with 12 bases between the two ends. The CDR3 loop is CASSQDSTGVYEQYF. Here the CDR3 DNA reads TGCGCCAGCAGCCAAGATAGTACTGGTGTCTACGAGCAGTACTTC.

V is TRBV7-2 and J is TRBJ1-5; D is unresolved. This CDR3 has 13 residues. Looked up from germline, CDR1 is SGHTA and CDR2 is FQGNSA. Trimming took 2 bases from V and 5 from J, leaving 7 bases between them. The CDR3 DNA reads TGTGCCAGCAGCTTATTCACAGATCAGCCCCAGCATTTT. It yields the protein CASSLFTDQPQHF.

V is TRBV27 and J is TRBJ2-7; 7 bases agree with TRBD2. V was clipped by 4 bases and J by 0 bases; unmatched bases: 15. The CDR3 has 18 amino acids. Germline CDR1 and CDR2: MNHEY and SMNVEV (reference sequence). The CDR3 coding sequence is TGTGCCAGCAGTTCCGCCCATCTACTAGTAGCGGGCTCCTACGAGCAGTACTTC. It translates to CASSSAHLLVAGSYEQYF.

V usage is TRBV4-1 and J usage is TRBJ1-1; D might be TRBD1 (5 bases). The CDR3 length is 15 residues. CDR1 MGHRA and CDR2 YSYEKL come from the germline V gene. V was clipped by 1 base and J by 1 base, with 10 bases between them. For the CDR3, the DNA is TGCGCCAGCAGCCAAGGAGGGACCGCGAACACTGAAGCTTTCTTT. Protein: CASSQGGTANTEAFF.

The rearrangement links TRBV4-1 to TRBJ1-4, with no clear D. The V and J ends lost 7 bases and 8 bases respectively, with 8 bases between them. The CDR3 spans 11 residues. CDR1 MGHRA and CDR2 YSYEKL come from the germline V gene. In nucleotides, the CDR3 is TGCGCCAGCATGAGTGAAGAAAAACTGTTTTTT. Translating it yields CASMSEEKLFF.

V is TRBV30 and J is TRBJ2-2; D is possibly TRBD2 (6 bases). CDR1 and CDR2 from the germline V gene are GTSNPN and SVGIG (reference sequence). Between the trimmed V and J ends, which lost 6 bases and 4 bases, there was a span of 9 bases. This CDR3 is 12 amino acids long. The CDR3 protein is CACGRRTGELFF. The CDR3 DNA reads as TGTGCCTGCGGGAGACGCACCGGGGAGCTGTTTTTT.

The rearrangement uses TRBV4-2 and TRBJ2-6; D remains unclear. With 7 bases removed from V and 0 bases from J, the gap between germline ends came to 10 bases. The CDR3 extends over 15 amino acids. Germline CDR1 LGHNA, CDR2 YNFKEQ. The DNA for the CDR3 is TGTGCCAGCACCTTAGACTTCTCTGGGGCCAACGTCCTGACTTTC. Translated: CASTLDFSGANVLTF.

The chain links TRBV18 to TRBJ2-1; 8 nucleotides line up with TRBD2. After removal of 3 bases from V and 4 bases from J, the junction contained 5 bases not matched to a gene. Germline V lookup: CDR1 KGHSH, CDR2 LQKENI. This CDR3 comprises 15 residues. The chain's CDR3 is CASSPEREFYNEQFF. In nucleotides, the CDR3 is TGTGCCAGCTCACCGGAGCGGGAGTTTTACAATGAGCAGTTCTTC.

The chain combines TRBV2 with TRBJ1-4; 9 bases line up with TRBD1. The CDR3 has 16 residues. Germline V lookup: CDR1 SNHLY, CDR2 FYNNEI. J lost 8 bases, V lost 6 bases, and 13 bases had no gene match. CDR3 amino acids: CASRDPGQGKWEKLFF. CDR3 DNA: TGTGCCAGCAGAGACCCCGGACAGGGGAAATGGGAAAAACTGTTTTTT.

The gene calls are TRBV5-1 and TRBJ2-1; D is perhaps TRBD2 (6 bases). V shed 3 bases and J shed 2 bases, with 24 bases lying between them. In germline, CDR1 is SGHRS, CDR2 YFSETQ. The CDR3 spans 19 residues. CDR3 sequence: CASSSPNASLAGPYNEQFF. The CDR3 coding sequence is TGCGCCAGCAGCTCCCCAAACGCTTCTCTCGCGGGACCCTACAATGAGCAGTTCTTC.

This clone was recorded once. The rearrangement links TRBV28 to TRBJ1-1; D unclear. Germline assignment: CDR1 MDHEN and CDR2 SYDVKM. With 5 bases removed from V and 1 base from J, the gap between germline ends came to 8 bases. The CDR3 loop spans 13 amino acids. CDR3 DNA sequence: TGTGCCAGCAGTCCATATCCGAACACTGAAGCTTTCTTT. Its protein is CASSPYPNTEAFF.

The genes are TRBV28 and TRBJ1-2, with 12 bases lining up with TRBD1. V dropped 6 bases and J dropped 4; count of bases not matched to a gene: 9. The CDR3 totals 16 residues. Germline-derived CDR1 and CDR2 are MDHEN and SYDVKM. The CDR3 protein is CASRPPGQGAGYGYTF. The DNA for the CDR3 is TGTGCCAGCAGACCTCCGGGACAGGGGGCTGGCTATGGCTACACCTTC.

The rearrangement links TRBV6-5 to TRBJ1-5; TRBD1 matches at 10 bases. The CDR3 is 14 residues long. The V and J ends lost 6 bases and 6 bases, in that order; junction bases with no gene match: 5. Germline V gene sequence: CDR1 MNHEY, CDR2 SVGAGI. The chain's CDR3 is CASSLTGGGQPQHF. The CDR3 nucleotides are TGTGCCAGCAGCCTGACAGGGGGCGGTCAGCCCCAGCATTTT.

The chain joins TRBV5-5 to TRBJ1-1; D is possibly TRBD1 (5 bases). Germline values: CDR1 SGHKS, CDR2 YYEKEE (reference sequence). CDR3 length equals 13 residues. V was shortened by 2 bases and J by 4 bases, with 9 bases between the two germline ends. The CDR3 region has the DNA TGTGCCAGCAGCTTACAGGAGAGCACTGAAGCTTTCTTT. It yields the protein CASSLQESTEAFF. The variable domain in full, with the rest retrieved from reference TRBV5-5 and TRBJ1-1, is DAGVTQSPTHLIKTRGQQVTLRCSPISGHKSVSWYQQVLGQGPQFIFQYYEKEERGRGNFPDRFSARQFPNYSSELNVNALLLGDSALYLCASSLQESTEAFFGQGTRLTVV.

The CDR3, as DNA: TGTGCCAGCAGCTTAGAAGCAGGGGTCGCCAAAAACATTCAGTACTTC. Translating gives CASSLEAGVAKNIQYF. The chain carries TRBV7-2 and TRBJ2-4, with D maybe TRBD1 (6 bases). Trimming stripped 1 base from V and 1 base from J, with 11 bases between. The CDR3 consists of 16 residues. Germline V lookup: CDR1 SGHTA, CDR2 FQGNSA.

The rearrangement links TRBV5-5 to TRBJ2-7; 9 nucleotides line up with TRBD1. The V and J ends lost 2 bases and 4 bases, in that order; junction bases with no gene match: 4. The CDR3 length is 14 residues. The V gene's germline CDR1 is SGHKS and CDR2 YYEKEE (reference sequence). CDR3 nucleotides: TGTGCCAGCAGCTTCGGGACAGGGCTATACGAGCAGTACTTC. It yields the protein CASSFGTGLYEQYF.

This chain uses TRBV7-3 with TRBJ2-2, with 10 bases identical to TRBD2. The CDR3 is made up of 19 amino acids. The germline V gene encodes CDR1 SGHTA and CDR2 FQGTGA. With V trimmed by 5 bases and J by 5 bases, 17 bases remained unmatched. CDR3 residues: CASSPPPSSGRRETGELFF. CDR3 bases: TGTGCCAGCAGCCCCCCCCCGAGTAGCGGGAGGAGGGAAACCGGGGAGCTGTTTTTT.